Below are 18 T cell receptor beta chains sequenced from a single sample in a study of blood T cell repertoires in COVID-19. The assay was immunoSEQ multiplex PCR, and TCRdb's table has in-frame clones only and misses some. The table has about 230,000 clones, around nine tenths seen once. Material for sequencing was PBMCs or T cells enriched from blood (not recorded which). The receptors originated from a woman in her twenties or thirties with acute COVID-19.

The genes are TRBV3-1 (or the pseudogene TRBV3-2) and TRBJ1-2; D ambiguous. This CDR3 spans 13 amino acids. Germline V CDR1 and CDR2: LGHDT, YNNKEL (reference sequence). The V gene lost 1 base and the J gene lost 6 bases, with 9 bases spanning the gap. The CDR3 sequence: CASSQGYRDGYTF. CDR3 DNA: TGTGCCAGCAGCCAAGGGTACAGAGATGGCTACACCTTC.

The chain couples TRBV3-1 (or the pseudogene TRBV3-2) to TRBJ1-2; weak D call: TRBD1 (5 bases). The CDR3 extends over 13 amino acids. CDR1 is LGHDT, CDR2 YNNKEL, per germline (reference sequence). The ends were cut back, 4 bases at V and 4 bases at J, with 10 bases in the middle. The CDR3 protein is CASSRGAIYGYTF. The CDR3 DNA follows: TGTGCCAGCAGCCGCGGGGCAATCTATGGCTACACCTTC.

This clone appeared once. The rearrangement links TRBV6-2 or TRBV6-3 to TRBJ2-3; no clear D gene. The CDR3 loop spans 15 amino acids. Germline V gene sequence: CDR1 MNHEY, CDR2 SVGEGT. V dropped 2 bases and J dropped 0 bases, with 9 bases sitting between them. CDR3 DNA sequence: TGTGCCAGCAGTTACCCCGGAGCTAGCACAGATACGCAGTATTTT. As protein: CASSYPGASTDTQYF.

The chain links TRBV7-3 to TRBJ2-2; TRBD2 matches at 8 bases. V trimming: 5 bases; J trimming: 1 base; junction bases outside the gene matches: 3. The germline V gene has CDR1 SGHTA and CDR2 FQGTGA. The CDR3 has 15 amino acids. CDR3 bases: TGTGCCAGCAGCCCAAGCGGGGGGAACACCGGGGAGCTGTTTTTT. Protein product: CASSPSGGNTGELFF.

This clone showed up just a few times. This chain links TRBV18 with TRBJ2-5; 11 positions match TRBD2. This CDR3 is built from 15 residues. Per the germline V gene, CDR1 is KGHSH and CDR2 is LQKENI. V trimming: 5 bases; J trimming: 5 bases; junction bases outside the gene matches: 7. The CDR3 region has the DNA TGTGCCAGCTCATCACTAGCGGGGGCTAGGGAGACCCAGTACTTC. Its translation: CASSSLAGARETQYF.

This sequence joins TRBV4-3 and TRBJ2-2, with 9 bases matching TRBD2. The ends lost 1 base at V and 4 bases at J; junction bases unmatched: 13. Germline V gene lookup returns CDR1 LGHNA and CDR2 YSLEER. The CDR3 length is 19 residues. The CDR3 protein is CASSQVAFGRAGGTGELFF. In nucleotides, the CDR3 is TGCGCCAGCAGCCAAGTTGCATTTGGAAGAGCGGGGGGCACCGGGGAGCTGTTTTTT.

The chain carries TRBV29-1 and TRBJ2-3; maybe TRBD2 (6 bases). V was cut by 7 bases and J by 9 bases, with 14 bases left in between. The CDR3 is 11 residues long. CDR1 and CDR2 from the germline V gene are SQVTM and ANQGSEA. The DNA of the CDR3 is TGCAGCGGGCGGGACGGAGGGACGCAGTATTTT. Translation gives CSGRDGGTQYF.

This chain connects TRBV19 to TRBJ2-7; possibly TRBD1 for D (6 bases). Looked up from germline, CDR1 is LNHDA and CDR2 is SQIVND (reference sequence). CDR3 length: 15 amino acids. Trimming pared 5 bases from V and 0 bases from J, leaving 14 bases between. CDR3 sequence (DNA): TGTGCCAGTAGTTCACCTAGGACAGCCTCCTACGAGCAGTACTTC. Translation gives CASSSPRTASYEQYF.

Here the CDR3 DNA reads TGTGCCAGTAGCCTAGACGGGCTGGGAGGTGTAACTAATGAAAAACTGTTTTTT. As protein: CASSLDGLGGVTNEKLFF. This rearrangement joins TRBV19 to TRBJ1-4; no clear D. The CDR3 consists of 18 residues. Trimming took off 6 bases at V and 1 base at J, with 21 bases between the two ends. CDR1 and CDR2 from the germline V gene are LNHDA and SQIVND (reference sequence).

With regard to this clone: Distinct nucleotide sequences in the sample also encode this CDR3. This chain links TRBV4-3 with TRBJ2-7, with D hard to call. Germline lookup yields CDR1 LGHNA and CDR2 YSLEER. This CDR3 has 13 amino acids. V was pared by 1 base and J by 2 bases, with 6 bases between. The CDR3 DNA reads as TGCGCCAGCAGCCAAGGACTGGCCTACGAGCAGTACTTC. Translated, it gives CASSQGLAYEQYF.

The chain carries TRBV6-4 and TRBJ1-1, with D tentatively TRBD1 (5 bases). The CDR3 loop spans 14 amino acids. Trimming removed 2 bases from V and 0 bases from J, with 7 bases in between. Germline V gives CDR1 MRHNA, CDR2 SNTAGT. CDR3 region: CASSDAGLNTEAFF. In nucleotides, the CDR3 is TGTGCCAGCAGTGACGCAGGGTTGAACACTGAAGCTTTCTTT.

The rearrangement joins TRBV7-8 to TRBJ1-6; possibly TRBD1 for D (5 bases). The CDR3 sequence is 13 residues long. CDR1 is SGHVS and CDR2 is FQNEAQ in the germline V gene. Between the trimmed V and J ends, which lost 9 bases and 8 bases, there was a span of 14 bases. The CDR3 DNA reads TGTGCCAGTGTGGGACTTAGGGATTCACCCCTCCACTTT. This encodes CASVGLRDSPLHF.

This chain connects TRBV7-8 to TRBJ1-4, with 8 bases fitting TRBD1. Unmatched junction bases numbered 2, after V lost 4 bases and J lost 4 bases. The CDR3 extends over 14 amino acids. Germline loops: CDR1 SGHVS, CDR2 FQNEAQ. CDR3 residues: CASSSGQDNEKLFF. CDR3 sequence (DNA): TGTGCCAGCAGCTCGGGACAGGATAATGAAAAACTGTTTTTT.

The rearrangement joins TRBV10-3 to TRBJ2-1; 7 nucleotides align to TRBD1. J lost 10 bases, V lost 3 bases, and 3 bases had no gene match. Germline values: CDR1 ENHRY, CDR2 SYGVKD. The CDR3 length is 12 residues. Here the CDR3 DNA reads TGTGCCATCAGTGAAGGGGGCGGAGAGCAGTTCTTC. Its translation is CAISEGGGEQFF.

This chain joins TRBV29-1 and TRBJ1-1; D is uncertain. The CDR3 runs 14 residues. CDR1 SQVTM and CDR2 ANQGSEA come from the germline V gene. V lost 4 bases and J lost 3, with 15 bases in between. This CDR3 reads CSVALQHWDTEAFF. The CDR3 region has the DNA TGCAGCGTTGCCTTACAGCATTGGGACACTGAAGCTTTCTTT. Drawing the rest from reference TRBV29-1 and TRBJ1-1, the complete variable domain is SAVISQKPSRDICQRGTSLTIQCQVDSQVTMMFWYRQQPGQSLTLIATANQGSEATYESGFVIDKFPISRPNLTFSTLTVSNMSPEDSSIYLCSVALQHWDTEAFFGQGTRLTVV.

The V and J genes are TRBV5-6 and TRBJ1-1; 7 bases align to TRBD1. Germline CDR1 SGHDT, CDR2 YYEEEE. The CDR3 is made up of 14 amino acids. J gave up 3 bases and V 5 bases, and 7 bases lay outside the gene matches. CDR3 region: CASRARQGYTEAFF. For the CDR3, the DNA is TGTGCCAGCAGAGCACGACAGGGTTACACTGAAGCTTTCTTT. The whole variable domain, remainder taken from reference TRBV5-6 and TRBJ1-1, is DAGVTQSPTHLIKTRGQQVTLRCSPKSGHDTVSWYQQALGQGPQFIFQYYEEEERQRGNFPDRFSGHQFPNYSSELNVNALLLGDSALYLCASRARQGYTEAFFGQGTRLTVV.

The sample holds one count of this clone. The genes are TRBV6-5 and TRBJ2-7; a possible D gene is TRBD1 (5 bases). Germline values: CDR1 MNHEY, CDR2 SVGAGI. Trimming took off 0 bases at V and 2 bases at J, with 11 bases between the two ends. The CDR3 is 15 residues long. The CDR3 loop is CASSYSMTAAYEQYF. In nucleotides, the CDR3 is TGTGCCAGCAGTTACTCTATGACAGCCGCCTACGAGCAGTACTTC.

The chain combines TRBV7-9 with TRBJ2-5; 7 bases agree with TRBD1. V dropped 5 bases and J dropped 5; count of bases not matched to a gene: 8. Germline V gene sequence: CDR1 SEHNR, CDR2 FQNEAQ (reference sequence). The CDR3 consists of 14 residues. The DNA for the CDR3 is TGTGCCAGCAGCCCTACAGGGGTGTTTGAGACCCAGTACTTC. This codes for CASSPTGVFETQYF.